These T cell receptor beta chains were read from a single sample in a study of T cell repertoires in cytomegalovirus infection. TCRdb reprocessed the reads via MiXCR and lists one record per CDR3 protein. The sample contains 200,000 to 250,000 distinct CDR3 sequences, approximately 22% of which appear only once. The sample was CD8+ T cells from PBMCs. These receptors were obtained from a human donor in good health (CMV status not recorded). Some clones in this sample may be carry-over from other donors' samples. Each CDR3 is given with its conserved first and last residue. Each record gives: V gene, D gene, clone size, J gene, CDR3 DNA, CDR3 protein. A D gene is named only where the DNA matches it firmly. Only part of the rows carry a size: once, few, many, or a class if the clone is expanded.

TRBV7-8,-,many,TRBJ2-1,TGTGCCAGCAGCTTTGCTTCGGGTCGGGAGCAGTTCTTC,CASSFASGREQFF
TRBV7-6,-,few,TRBJ1-4,TGTGCCAGCAGCCCGACTCTTACCGGGGCGACTAATGAAAAACTGTTTTTT,CASSPTLTGATNEKLFF
TRBV5-5,-,few,TRBJ2-2,TGTGCCAGCAGCTTGGAATTCATGAACACCGGGGAGCTGTTTTTT,CASSLEFMNTGELFF
TRBV6-6,-,few,TRBJ1-1,TGTGCCAGCAGTTACTCGAGGGACACTGAAGCTTTCTTT,CASSYSRDTEAFF
TRBV10-3,TRBD2,-,TRBJ2-2,TGTGCCATCAGTGAGCGGCTAGCGGGGGGGAACACCGGGGAGCTGTTTTTT,CAISERLAGGNTGELFF
TRBV4-1,-,-,TRBJ2-4,TGCGCCAGCAGAGATCTAGCCAAAAACATTCAGTACTTC,CASRDLAKNIQYF
TRBV20-1,TRBD1,many,TRBJ2-1,TGCAGTGCTAGAGATGCAGGGGGCCACTCTTACTACAATGAGCAGTTCTTC,CSARDAGGHSYYNEQFF
TRBV27,TRBD2,-,TRBJ2-1,TGTGCCAGCAGTAAGAGGGACTATAACTACGACAATGAGCAGTTCTTC,CASSKRDYNYDNEQFF
TRBV6-2/TRBV6-3,-,many,TRBJ2-7,TGTGCCAGCGCTGAGGCAGGCTACGAGCAGTACTTC,CASAEAGYEQYF
TRBV6-6,-,-,TRBJ1-1,TGTGCCAGCAAGGTGCAGGGTATCACTGAAGCTTTCTTT,CASKVQGITEAFF
TRBV7-7,-,many,TRBJ2-1,TGTGCCAGCAGCTTAGGGACAGAGGGTGAGCAGTTCTTC,CASSLGTEGEQFF
TRBV2,-,-,TRBJ1-1,TGTGCCAGCAGTGGAGAGAGCTCGGGAACTGAAGCTTTCTTT,CASSGESSGTEAFF